Below are 14 T cell receptor beta chains sequenced from a single sample in a study of control samples from healthy donors and cancer patients. This table comes from immunoSEQ multiplex PCR, and its TCRdb copy is limited to in-frame clones, with some not included. The sample has over 100,000 clones; over 80% are singletons. Input material: blood. These receptors were taken from a woman aged 45-60 years in good health.

CDR3 nucleotides: TGTGCCAGCAGCTTAGCGGGCGCGCGCTACGAGCAGTACTTC. It is translated as CASSLAGARYEQYF. The chain recombines TRBV7-2 with TRBJ2-7; unclear D gene. V lost 0 bases, J lost 3 bases, and 9 bases lay in between. The CDR3 is 14 amino acids. Germline-derived CDR1 and CDR2 are SGHTA and FQGNSA. The entire variable domain, with the rest obtained from reference TRBV7-2 and TRBJ2-7, is as follows: GAGVSQSPSNKVTEKGKDVELRCDPISGHTALYWYRQSLGQGLEFLIYFQGNSAPDKSGLPSDRFSAERTGGSVSTLTIQRTQQEDSAVYLCASSLAGARYEQYFGPGTRLTVT.

V gene TRBV7-9 combines with J gene TRBJ1-1; TRBD1 agrees at 7 bases. The junction had 12 bases not matched to a gene; V was cut back by 3 bases and J by 5 bases. The germline gives CDR1 SEHNR, CDR2 FQNEAQ (reference sequence). The CDR3 covers 16 residues. The CDR3 DNA sequence: TGTGCCAGCAGCTTGGACGGGACCCCAGGGGGGACTGAAGCTTTCTTT. Translation gives CASSLDGTPGGTEAFF.

This chain uses TRBV12-2 with TRBJ2-1. TRBV12-2 is a pseudogene. The CDR3 runs to 18 residues. For the CDR3, the DNA is TGTGCAAGTCGCTTAGCCCCTCAGGGAAGCGGCTCCTACAATGAGCAGTTCTTC. This sequence encodes CASRLAPQGSGSYNEQFF.

The rearrangement links TRBV7-9 to TRBJ2-5; 7 bases are a match to TRBD2. The germline V gene has CDR1 SEHNR and CDR2 FQNEAQ (reference sequence). V shed 2 bases, J shed 5 bases, and the junction held 5 bases outside the gene matches. There are 14 residues in the CDR3. For the CDR3, the DNA is TGTGCCAGCAGCTTATTTAGCGGGTTTGAGACCCAGTACTTC. Amino acid sequence: CASSLFSGFETQYF.

Of note for this clone: The identical CDR3 is also encoded by other nucleotide sequences in the sample. V and J are TRBV7-9 and TRBJ2-7, with 11 nucleotides matching TRBD1. Germline-derived CDR1 and CDR2 are SEHNR and FQNEAQ (reference sequence). This CDR3 has 19 residues. V was pared by 2 bases and J by 1 base, with 13 bases of the junction left unmatched. The CDR3 DNA reads TGTGCCAGCAGCTTACCCGGGACAGGGGGTGAGGGGGGATCCTACGAGCAGTACTTC. Translated: CASSLPGTGGEGGSYEQYF.

The genes are TRBV12-5 and TRBJ1-2; TRBD1 aligns across 9 bases. CDR1 and CDR2 from the germline V gene are LGHNT and FRNRAP. This CDR3 is 17 amino acids long. Unmatched junction bases numbered 11, after V lost 3 bases and J lost 3 bases. The DNA for the CDR3 is TGTGCTAGTGGTTTAACCACCGGGACAGGGTTCCACTATGGCTACACCTTC. This gives the protein CASGLTTGTGFHYGYTF.

The V call is TRBV5-1, the J call TRBJ2-3, with TRBD2 matching 8 bases. Germline V gene data show CDR1 as SGHRS and CDR2 as YFSETQ. Trimming cost V 6 bases and J 4 bases; bases outside gene matches: 10. The CDR3 is 15 residues long. As DNA, the CDR3 is TGCGCCAGCACCACGGCCGGGGGGGTGGCAGATACGCAGTATTTT. It translates to CASTTAGGVADTQYF.

The chain is built from TRBV10-3 and TRBJ2-3; 11 positions match TRBD2. Losses at the gene ends were 4 bases for V and 0 bases for J; bases not matched to a gene: 3. The CDR3 is made up of 16 amino acids. Germline values: CDR1 ENHRY, CDR2 SYGVKD. The CDR3 loop is CAISGGTSGSTDTQYF. CDR3 DNA: TGTGCCATCAGTGGAGGGACTAGCGGCAGCACAGATACGCAGTATTTT.

The V gene is TRBV12-3 or TRBV12-4, the J gene TRBJ1-2; the match to TRBD1 covers 7 bases. Unmatched junction bases numbered 5, after V lost 2 bases and J lost 8 bases. This CDR3 comprises 13 residues. CDR3 sequence: CASSLTAGGGYTF. The CDR3 nucleotides are TGTGCCAGCAGTTTAACTGCAGGGGGAGGCTACACCTTC.

CDR3 region: CASSSSGTTTDTQYF. The DNA of the CDR3 is TGTGCCAGCAGTTCATCCGGGACTACCACAGATACGCAGTATTTT. This sequence joins TRBV27 and TRBJ2-3, with TRBD2 identical over 7 bases. This CDR3 is built from 15 residues. The germline gives CDR1 MNHEY, CDR2 SMNVEV (reference sequence). V lost 4 bases, J lost 2 bases, and 6 bases stayed unmatched.

The chain recombines TRBV6-6 with TRBJ2-7; no reliable D call. V was cut by 8 bases and J by 6 bases, with 17 bases left in between. This CDR3 has 13 residues. CDR1 is MNHNY and CDR2 is SVGAGI in the germline V gene (reference sequence). The CDR3 here is CASEGQRGSEQYF. The CDR3 DNA follows: TGTGCCAGCGAAGGCCAGCGAGGTAGCGAGCAGTACTTC.

CDR3 sequence reads: CASSLDYSSGNTIYF. CDR3 DNA sequence: TGTGCCAGCAGCCTGGACTATAGCTCTGGAAACACCATATATTTT. V gene TRBV7-2 combines with J gene TRBJ1-3; D gene ambiguous. CDR1 is SGHTA, CDR2 FQGNSA, per germline. The CDR3 is 15 residues long. Trimming left V 5 bases short and J 0 bases short, with 11 bases between.

The chain links TRBV27 to TRBJ2-7; the match to TRBD1 covers 8 bases. This CDR3 is built from 13 residues. Germline V gene data show CDR1 as MNHEY and CDR2 as SMNVEV (reference sequence). The V gene end was trimmed by 5 bases and the J gene end by 3 bases; junction bases not matched to a gene: 3. CDR3 amino acids: CASSRTGIYEQYF. CDR3 nucleotide sequence: TGTGCCAGCAGTAGGACAGGGATCTACGAGCAGTACTTC.

The chain combines TRBV6-1 with TRBJ2-7, with D maybe TRBD1 (6 bases). There are 15 residues in the CDR3. From germline, CDR1 is MNHNS and CDR2 SASEGT. Deletions cut 3 bases from V and 2 bases from J, with 14 bases between. In DNA, the CDR3 is TGTGCCAGCAGTGAGGCGCAGGGGCAGCCCTACGAGCAGTACTTC. It specifies CASSEAQGQPYEQYF.